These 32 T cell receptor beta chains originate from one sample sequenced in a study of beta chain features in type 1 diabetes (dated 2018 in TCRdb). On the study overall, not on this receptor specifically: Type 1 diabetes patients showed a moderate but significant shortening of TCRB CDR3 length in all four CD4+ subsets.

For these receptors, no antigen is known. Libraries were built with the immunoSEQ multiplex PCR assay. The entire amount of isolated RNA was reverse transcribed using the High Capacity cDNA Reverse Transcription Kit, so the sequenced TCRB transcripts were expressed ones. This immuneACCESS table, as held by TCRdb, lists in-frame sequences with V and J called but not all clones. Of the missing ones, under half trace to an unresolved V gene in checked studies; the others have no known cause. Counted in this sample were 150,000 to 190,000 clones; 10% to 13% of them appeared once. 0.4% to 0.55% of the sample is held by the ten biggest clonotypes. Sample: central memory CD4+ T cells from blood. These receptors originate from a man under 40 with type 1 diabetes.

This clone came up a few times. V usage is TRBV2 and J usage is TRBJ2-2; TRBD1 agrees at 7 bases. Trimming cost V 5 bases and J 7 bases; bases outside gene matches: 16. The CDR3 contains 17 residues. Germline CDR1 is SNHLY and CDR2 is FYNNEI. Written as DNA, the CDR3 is TGTGCCAGCAGTATTTCAATGGAACAGGGGTCGATCGGGGAGCTGTTTTTT. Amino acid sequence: CASSISMEQGSIGELFF.

The CDR3 nucleotides are TGCGCCAGCAGCCCGAACCCAACGACAGCGCAAGAGACCCAGTACTTC. Its translation: CASSPNPTTAQETQYF. The chain couples TRBV5-1 to TRBJ2-5; D might be TRBD1 (5 bases). Germline CDR1 SGHRS, CDR2 YFSETQ. Between the trimmed V and J ends, which lost 4 bases and 2 bases, there was a span of 18 bases. This CDR3 is built from 16 residues.

This chain's CDR3 is CASSNLAGGNEQFF. The CDR3 DNA sequence: TGTGCCAGCAGCAATCTAGCGGGAGGCAATGAGCAGTTCTTC. This chain joins TRBV7-9 and TRBJ2-1; 11 bases agree with TRBD2. Trimming took 5 bases from V and 6 from J; bases not matched to a gene: 3. The germline V gene encodes CDR1 SEHNR and CDR2 FQNEAQ (reference sequence). The length of the CDR3 is 14 residues.

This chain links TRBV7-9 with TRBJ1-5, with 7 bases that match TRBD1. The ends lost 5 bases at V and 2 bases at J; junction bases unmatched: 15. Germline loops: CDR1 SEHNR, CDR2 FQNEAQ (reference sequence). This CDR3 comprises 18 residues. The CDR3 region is CASSHTRIQGSGNQPQHF. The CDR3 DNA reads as TGTGCCAGCAGCCATACGCGGATACAGGGGTCGGGCAATCAGCCCCAGCATTTT.

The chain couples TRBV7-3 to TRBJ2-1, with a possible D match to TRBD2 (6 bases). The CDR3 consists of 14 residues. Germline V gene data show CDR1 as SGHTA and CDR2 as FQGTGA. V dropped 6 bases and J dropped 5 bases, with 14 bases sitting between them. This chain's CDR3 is CASSQPGAHNEQFF. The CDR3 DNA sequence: TGTGCCAGCAGTCAACCGGGAGCACACAATGAGCAGTTCTTC.

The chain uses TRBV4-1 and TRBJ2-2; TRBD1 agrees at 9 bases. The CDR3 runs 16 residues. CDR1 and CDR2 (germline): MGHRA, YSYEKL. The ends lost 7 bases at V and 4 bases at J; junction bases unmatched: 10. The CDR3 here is CASKSGQGTGTGELFF. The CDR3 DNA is TGCGCCAGCAAATCTGGACAGGGGACGGGCACCGGGGAGCTGTTTTTT.

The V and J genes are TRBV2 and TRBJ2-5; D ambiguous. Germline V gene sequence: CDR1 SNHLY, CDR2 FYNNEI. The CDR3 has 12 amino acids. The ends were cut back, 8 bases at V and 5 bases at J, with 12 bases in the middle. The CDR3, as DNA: TGTGCCAGCGGAGCCCCACTCGAGACCCAGTACTTC. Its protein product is CASGAPLETQYF. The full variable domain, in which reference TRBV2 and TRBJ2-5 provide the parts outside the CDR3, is EPEVTQTPSHQVTQMGQEVILRCVPISNHLYFYWYRQILGQKVEFLVSFYNNEISEKSEIFDDQFSVERPDGSNFTLKIRSTKLEDSAMYFCASGAPLETQYFGPGTRLLVL.

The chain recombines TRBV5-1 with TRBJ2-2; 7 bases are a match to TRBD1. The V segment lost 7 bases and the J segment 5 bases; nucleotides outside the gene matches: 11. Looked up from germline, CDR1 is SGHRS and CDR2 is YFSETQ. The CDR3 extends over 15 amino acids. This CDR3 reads CASGLWDRTTGELFF. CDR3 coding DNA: TGCGCCAGCGGCCTTTGGGACAGAACAACCGGGGAGCTGTTTTTT.

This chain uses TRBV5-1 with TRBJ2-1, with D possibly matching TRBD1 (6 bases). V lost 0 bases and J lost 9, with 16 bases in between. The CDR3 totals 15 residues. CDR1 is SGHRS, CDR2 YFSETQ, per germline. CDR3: CASSLGGQGRSEQFF. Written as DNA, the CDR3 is TGCGCCAGCAGCTTGGGCGGGCAGGGGAGAAGTGAGCAGTTCTTC.

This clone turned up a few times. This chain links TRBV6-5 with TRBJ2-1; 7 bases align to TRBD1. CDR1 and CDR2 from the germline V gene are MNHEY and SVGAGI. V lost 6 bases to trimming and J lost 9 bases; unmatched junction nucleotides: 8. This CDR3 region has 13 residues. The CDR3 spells CASRPTGRSEQFF. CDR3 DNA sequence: TGTGCCAGCAGACCGACAGGGCGCTCTGAGCAGTTCTTC.

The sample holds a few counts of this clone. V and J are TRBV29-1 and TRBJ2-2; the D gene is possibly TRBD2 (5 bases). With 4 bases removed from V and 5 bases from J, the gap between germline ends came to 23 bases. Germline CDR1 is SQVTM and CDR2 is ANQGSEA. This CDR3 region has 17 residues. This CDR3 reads CSVALVLQTSGTGELFF. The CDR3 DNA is TGCAGCGTTGCCCTCGTCCTACAGACCTCGGGGACCGGGGAGCTGTTTTTT.

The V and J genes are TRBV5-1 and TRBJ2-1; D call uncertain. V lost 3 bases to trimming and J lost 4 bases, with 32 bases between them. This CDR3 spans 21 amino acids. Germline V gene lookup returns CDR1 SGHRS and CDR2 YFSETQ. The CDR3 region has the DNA TGCGCCAGCAGCTCTAACAGAGTGTTGCCAAAAAAAATAAGTCCTTACAATGAGCAGTTCTTC. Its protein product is CASSSNRVLPKKISPYNEQFF. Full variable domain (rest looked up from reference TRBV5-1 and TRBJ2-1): KAGVTQTPRYLIKTRGQQVTLSCSPISGHRSVSWYQQTPGQGLQFLFEYFSETQRNKGNFPGRFSGRQFSNSRSEMNVSTLELGDSALYLCASSSNRVLPKKISPYNEQFFGPGTRLTVL.

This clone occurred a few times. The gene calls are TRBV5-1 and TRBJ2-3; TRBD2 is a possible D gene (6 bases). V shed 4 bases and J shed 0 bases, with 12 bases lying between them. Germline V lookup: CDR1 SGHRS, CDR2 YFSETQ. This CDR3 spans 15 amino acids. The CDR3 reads CASSQSGLSTDTQYF. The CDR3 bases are TGCGCCAGCAGCCAAAGCGGGCTCAGCACAGATACGCAGTATTTT. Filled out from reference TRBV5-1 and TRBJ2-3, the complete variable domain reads KAGVTQTPRYLIKTRGQQVTLSCSPISGHRSVSWYQQTPGQGLQFLFEYFSETQRNKGNFPGRFSGRQFSNSRSEMNVSTLELGDSALYLCASSQSGLSTDTQYFGPGTRLTVL.

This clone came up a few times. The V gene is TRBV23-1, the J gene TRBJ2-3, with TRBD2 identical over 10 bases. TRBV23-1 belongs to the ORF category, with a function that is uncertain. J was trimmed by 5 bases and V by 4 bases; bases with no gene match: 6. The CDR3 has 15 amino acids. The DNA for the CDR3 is TGCGCCAGCAGTCGCGCCAGACTAGCGGGAGATACGCAGTATTTT. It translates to CASSRARLAGDTQYF.

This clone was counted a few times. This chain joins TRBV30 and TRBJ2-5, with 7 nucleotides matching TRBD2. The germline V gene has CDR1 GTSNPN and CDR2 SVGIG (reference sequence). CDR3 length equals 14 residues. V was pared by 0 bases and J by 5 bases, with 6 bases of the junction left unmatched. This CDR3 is CAWSVSGGTETQYF. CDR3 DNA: TGTGCCTGGAGTGTTTCGGGGGGAACGGAGACCCAGTACTTC.

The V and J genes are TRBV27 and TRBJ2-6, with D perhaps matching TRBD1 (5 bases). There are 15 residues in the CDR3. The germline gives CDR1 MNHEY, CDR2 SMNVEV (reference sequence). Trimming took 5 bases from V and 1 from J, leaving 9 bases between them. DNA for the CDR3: TGTGCCAGCAGTGCCACAGGATCTGGGGCCAACGTCCTGACTTTC. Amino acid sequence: CASSATGSGANVLTF. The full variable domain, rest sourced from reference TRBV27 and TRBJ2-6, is EAQVTQNPRYLITVTGKKLTVTCSQNMNHEYMSWYRQDPGLGLRQIYYSMNVEVTDKGDVPEGYKVSRKEKRNFPLILESPSPNQTSLYFCASSATGSGANVLTFGAGSRLTVL.

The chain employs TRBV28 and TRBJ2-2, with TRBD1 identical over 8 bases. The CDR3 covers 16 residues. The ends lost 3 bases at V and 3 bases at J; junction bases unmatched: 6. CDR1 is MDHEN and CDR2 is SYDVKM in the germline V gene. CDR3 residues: CASSFRTGWHTGELFF. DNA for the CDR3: TGTGCCAGCAGTTTTCGGACAGGGTGGCACACCGGGGAGCTGTTTTTT.

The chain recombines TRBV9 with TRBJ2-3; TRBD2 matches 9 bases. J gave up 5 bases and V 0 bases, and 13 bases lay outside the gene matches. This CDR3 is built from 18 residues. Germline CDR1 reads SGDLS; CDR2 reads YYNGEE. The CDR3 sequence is CASSVAPGVAGVIDTQYF. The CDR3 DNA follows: TGTGCCAGCAGCGTAGCCCCGGGGGTAGCGGGAGTAATAGATACGCAGTATTTT. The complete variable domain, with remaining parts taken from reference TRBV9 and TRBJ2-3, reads DSGVTQTPKHLITATGQRVTLRCSPRSGDLSVYWYQQSLDQGLQFLIQYYNGEERAKGNILERFSAQQFPDLHSELNLSSLELGDSALYFCASSVAPGVAGVIDTQYFGPGTRLTVL.

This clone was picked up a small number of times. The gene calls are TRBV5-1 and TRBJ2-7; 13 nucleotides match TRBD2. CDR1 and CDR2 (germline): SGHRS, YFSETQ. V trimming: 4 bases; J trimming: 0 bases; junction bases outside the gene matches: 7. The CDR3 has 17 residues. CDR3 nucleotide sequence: TGCGCCAGCAGCAGGGGACTAGCGGGAACCTACTCCTACGAGCAGTACTTC. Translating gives CASSRGLAGTYSYEQYF. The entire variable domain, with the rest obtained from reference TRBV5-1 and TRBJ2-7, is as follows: KAGVTQTPRYLIKTRGQQVTLSCSPISGHRSVSWYQQTPGQGLQFLFEYFSETQRNKGNFPGRFSGRQFSNSRSEMNVSTLELGDSALYLCASSRGLAGTYSYEQYFGPGTRLTVT.

This CDR3 reads CSGGLGGNSYEQYF. In DNA, the CDR3 is TGCAGCGGGGGTCTAGGGGGCAACTCCTACGAGCAGTACTTC. This sequence joins TRBV29-1 and TRBJ2-7, with 7 bases lining up with TRBD1. Per the germline V gene, CDR1 is SQVTM and CDR2 is ANQGSEA. J was trimmed by 0 bases and V by 7 bases; bases with no gene match: 9. This CDR3 region has 14 residues.

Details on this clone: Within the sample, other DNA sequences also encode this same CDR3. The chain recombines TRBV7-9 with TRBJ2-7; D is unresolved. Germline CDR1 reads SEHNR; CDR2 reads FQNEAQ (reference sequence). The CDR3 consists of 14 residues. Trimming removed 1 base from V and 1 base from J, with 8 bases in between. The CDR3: CASSLETPSYEQYF. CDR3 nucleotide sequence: TGTGCCAGCAGCTTAGAAACTCCTTCCTACGAGCAGTACTTC.

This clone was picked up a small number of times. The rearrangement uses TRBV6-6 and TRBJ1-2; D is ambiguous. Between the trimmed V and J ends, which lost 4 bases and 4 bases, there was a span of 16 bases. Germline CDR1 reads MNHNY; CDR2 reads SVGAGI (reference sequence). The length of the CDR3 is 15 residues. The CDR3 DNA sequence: TGTGCCAGCAGTTCTATCGGAGACGACCTCTATGGCTACACCTTC. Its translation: CASSSIGDDLYGYTF.

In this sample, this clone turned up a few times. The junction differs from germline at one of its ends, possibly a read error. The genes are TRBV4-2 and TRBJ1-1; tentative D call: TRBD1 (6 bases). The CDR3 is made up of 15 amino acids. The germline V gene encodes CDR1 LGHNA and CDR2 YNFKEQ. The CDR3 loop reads CASSKDTGIGTEAFF. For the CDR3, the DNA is TGTGCCAGCAGCAAAGATACAGGGATAGGCACTGAAGCTTTCTTT.

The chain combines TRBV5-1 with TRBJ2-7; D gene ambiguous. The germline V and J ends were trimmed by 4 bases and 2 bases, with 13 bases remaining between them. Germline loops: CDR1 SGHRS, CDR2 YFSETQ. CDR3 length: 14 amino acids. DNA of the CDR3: TGCGCCAGCAGCCTCAAGACACCACCCTACGAGCAGTACTTC. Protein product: CASSLKTPPYEQYF.

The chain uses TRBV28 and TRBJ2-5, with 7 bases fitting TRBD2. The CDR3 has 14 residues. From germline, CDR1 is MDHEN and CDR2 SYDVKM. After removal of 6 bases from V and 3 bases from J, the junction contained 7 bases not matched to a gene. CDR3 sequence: CASSLPGGKETQYF. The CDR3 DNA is TGTGCCAGCAGCCTCCCCGGGGGGAAAGAGACCCAGTACTTC.

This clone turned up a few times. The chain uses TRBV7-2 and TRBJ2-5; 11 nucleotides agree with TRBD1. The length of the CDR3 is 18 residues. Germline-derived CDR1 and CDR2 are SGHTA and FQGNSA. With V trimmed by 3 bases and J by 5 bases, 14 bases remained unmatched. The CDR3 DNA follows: TGTGCCAGCAGCTTCAAAAGAAGGGGACAGGGGGTTCGGGAGACCCAGTACTTC. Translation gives CASSFKRRGQGVRETQYF.

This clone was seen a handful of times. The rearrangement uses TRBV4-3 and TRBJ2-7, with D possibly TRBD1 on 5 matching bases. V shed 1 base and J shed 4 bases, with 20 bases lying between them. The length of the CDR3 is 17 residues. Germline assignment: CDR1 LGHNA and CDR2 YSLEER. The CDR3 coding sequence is TGCGCCAGCAGCCAAGTGGTAGGGGCCTCTGCACCTTACGAGCAGTACTTC. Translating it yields CASSQVVGASAPYEQYF.

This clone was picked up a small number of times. CDR3 sequence: CASSFRGQSNQPQHF. DNA for the CDR3: TGTGCCAGCAGTTTCAGGGGGCAGAGCAATCAGCCCCAGCATTTT. The chain employs TRBV6-6 and TRBJ1-5; TRBD1 matches at 8 bases. The CDR3 runs to 15 residues. Germline assignment: CDR1 MNHNY and CDR2 SVGAGI (reference sequence). After removal of 4 bases from V and 1 base from J, the junction contained 3 bases not matched to a gene.

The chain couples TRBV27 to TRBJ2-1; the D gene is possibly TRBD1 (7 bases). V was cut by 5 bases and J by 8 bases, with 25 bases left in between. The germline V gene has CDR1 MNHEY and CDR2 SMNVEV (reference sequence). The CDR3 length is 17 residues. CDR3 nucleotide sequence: TGTGCCAGCAGTCGAAGACAGGGAGGTCTTCAGAGGGATGAGCAGTTCTTC. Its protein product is CASSRRQGGLQRDEQFF.

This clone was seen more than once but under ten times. The CDR3 reads CASSQARDTQETQYF. The DNA for the CDR3 is TGTGCCAGCAGCCAAGCCCGGGACACCCAAGAGACCCAGTACTTC. V usage is TRBV4-2 and J usage is TRBJ2-5; D may be TRBD1 (6 bases). CDR3 length equals 15 residues. V was pared by 1 base and J by 1 base, with 10 bases between. Per the germline V gene, CDR1 is LGHNA and CDR2 is YNFKEQ.

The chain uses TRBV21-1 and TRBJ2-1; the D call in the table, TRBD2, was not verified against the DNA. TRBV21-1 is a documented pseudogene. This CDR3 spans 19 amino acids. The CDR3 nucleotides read TGTGCCAGCAGCGAGTCAACCGGGACTACTAATCCCTCCTACAATGAGCAGTTCTTC. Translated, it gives CASSESTGTTNPSYNEQFF.

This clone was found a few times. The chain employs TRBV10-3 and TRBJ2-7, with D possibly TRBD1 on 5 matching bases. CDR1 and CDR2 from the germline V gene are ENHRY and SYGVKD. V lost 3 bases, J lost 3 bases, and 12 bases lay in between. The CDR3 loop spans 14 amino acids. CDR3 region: CAISEQVSLYEQYF. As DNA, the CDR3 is TGTGCCATCAGTGAACAGGTTTCACTCTACGAGCAGTACTTC.